Following are 14 T cell receptor beta chains from one sample sequenced in a study of post-analysis software for immune sequencing data (dated by TCRdb to between 2014 and 2017). Summary of the overall study and its limitations: Patients showed significantly higher frequencies than controls for roughly 5 TRBV segments, among them TRBV5-6, TRBV5-1 and TRBV20-1.

Their target antigens are unknown. Library generation was performed with PCR. Sequencing was carried out with an Illumina HiSeq 2500. Unique molecular identifiers were incorporated into TCR beta cDNA libraries to reduce PCR and sequencing biases. In TCRdb, the public reads were trimmed at Q25 with fastp and aligned with MiXCR, with productive beta chains retained. One record per CDR3 amino acid sequence lists the most common genes and DNA. This sample comprises hundreds of thousands of distinct CDR3 sequences, nearly 45% of them detected only once. The top ten clonotypes cover about 12% of the sample. Sequences were obtained from blood. The receptors here all came from a girl aged 5-17 years with multiple sclerosis.

The chain carries TRBV9 and TRBJ2-1; possibly TRBD2 for D (6 bases). Germline assignment: CDR1 SGDLS and CDR2 YYNGEE. CDR3 size: 15 residues. Trimming stripped 0 bases from V and 8 bases from J, with 15 bases between. CDR3 loop: CASSVGPGDWDEQFF. In nucleotides, the CDR3 is TGTGCCAGCAGCGTAGGTCCGGGAGACTGGGATGAGCAGTTCTTC.

This chain links TRBV9 with TRBJ2-5, with D tentatively TRBD2 (6 bases). The CDR3 length is 15 residues. Trimming shortened V by 3 bases and J by 0 bases, and 12 bases separated the two germline ends. Germline CDR1 reads SGDLS; CDR2 reads YYNGEE. DNA for the CDR3: TGTGCCAGCAGCGGCCATGGGAGGTACCAAGAGACCCAGTACTTC. Translating gives CASSGHGRYQETQYF.

The V and J genes are TRBV7-2 and TRBJ2-5; D tentatively fits TRBD1 or TRBD2 (5 bases each). Per germline, CDR1 SGHTA and CDR2 FQGNSA. V was clipped by 1 base and J by 5 bases, with 20 bases between them. This CDR3 is built from 17 residues. CDR3 in DNA: TGTGCCAGCAGCTTAGTTCGGCGTACAGGTGGGACGGAGACCCAGTACTTC. Translated: CASSLVRRTGGTETQYF.

This chain uses TRBV28 with TRBJ2-5; D possibly matches TRBD1 or TRBD2 (5 bases each). This CDR3 is 14 amino acids long. Trimming stripped 3 bases from V and 2 bases from J, with 10 bases between. Germline V gene lookup returns CDR1 MDHEN and CDR2 SYDVKM. The CDR3 sequence: CASSLGVGQETQYF. The CDR3 DNA reads TGTGCCAGCAGTTTGGGGGTGGGACAAGAGACCCAGTACTTC.

The chain is built from TRBV3-1 and TRBJ2-1; D is uncertain. Germline values: CDR1 LGHDT, CDR2 YNNKEL (reference sequence). The CDR3 covers 15 residues. Deletions cut 0 bases from V and 6 bases from J, with 12 bases between. As DNA, the CDR3 is TGTGCCAGCAGCCAAGATGTCCCGAACTCCAATGAGCAGTTCTTC. Protein: CASSQDVPNSNEQFF.

A note on this clonotype: Being one base from a much bigger clone, this may be a read error. V and J are TRBV4-1 and TRBJ2-4; a weak D match, TRBD1 (6 bases). Trimming stripped 0 bases from V and 15 bases from J, with 15 bases between. The length of the CDR3 is 13 residues. Germline V gene lookup returns CDR1 MGHRA and CDR2 YSYEKL. CDR3 loop: CASSQDRGWERYF. Here the CDR3 DNA reads TGCGCCAGCAGCCAAGACAGGGGATGGGAGCGGTACTTC.

This chain joins TRBV25-1 and TRBJ2-4; 8 nucleotides line up with TRBD1. The J call may be in error: the DNA end matches TRBJ2-7 better. Germline V gene data show CDR1 as MGHDK and CDR2 as SYGVNS. The CDR3 consists of 15 residues. CDR3 sequence reads: CASSVLRTGNCEQYF. The CDR3 nucleotides are TGTGCCAGCAGTGTTCTAAGGACAGGGAACTGCGAGCAGTACTTC.

This clonotype came up a few times. The gene calls are TRBV15 and TRBJ2-3, with unresolved D. The CDR3 sequence is 15 residues long. Between the trimmed V and J ends, which lost 7 bases and 3 bases, there was a span of 17 bases. Germline V gives CDR1 LNHNV, CDR2 YYDKDF (reference sequence). The CDR3 DNA sequence: TGTGCCACCACCCCGACTGGCCAGGAAACAGATACGCAGTATTTT. Translating it yields CATTPTGQETDTQYF.

Regarding this clonotype: At one boundary the junction diverges from the germline segment, which might be a read error. CDR3 DNA sequence: TGTGCCACCAGGTCCGACAGCACAGATACGCAGTGTTTT. It translates to CATRSDSTDTQCF. This rearrangement joins TRBV24-1 to TRBJ2-3; the D gene is possibly TRBD1 (5 bases). CDR3 size: 13 residues. CDR1 and CDR2 from the germline V gene are KGHDR and SFDVKD.

J is TRBJ2-3 and V is TRBV2; perhaps TRBD1 as D (5 bases). Germline-derived CDR1 and CDR2 are SNHLY and FYNNEI. Trimming stripped 2 bases from V and 2 bases from J, with 11 bases between. The CDR3 has 15 amino acids. CDR3 DNA sequence: TGTGCCAGCAGTGAATACGGACACGACACAGATACGCAGTATTTT. As protein: CASSEYGHDTDTQYF.

The CDR3 loop is CASSFAGVPGQDTYEQYF. CDR3 DNA sequence: TGTGCCAGCAGTTTTGCAGGGGTACCGGGACAGGATACCTACGAGCAGTACTTC. The gene calls are TRBV28 and TRBJ2-7, with 8 bases identical to TRBD1. This CDR3 region has 18 residues. Germline loops: CDR1 MDHEN, CDR2 SYDVKM. After removal of 3 bases from V and 2 bases from J, the junction contained 15 bases not matched to a gene.

This chain uses TRBV29-1 with TRBJ2-7; 7 bases fit TRBD1. V shed 7 bases and J 0 bases; nucleotides not matched to a gene: 6. The CDR3 sequence is 13 residues long. The germline CDR1 and CDR2 sequences are SQVTM and ANQGSEA. CDR3 DNA sequence: TGCAGCGCAACGGACAGGTTCTCCTACGAGCAGTACTTC. It codes for CSATDRFSYEQYF.

The chain has TRBV7-9 and TRBJ2-3; 7 bases map to TRBD2. The CDR3 has 16 residues. Germline CDR1 reads SEHNR; CDR2 reads FQNEAQ (reference sequence). J lost 2 bases, V lost 5 bases, and 10 bases had no gene match. The DNA for the CDR3 is TGTGCCAGCAGCCAAGACCTAGCGGATAACACAGATACGCAGTATTTT. Protein: CASSQDLADNTDTQYF.

The J gene is TRBJ2-7, the V gene TRBV12-3 or TRBV12-4, with TRBD2 matching 12 bases. V lost 2 bases, J lost 2 bases, and 10 bases stayed unmatched. The CDR3 has 18 residues. DNA for the CDR3: TGTGCCAGCAGTTTATCACGACTAGCGGGAGAAAAACCCTACGAGCAGTACTTC. Its protein is CASSLSRLAGEKPYEQYF.